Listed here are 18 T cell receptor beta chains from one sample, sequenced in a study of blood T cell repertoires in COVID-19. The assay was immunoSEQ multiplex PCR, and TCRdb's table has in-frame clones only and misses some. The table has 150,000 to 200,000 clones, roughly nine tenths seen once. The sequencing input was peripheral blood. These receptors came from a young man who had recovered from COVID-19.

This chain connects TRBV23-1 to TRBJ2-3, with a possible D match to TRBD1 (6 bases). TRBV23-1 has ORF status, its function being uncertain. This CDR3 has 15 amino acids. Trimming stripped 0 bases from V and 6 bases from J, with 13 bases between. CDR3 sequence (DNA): TGCGCCAGCAGTCAATCAGGGACACAGCTCGATACGCAGTATTTT. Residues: CASSQSGTQLDTQYF.

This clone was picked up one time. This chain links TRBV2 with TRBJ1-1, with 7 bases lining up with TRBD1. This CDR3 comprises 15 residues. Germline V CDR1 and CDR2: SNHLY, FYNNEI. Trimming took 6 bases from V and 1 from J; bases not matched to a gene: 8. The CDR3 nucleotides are TGTGCCAGCAGCCCCTCGGGACAGCCGAACACTGAAGCTTTCTTT. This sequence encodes CASSPSGQPNTEAFF.

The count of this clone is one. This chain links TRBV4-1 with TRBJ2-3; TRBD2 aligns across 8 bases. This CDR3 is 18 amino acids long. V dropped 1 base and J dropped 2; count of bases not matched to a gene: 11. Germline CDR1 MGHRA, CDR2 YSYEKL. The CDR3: CASSQGDLTSGPTDTQYF. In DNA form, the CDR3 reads TGCGCCAGCAGCCAAGGGGATCTTACTAGCGGACCCACAGATACGCAGTATTTT.

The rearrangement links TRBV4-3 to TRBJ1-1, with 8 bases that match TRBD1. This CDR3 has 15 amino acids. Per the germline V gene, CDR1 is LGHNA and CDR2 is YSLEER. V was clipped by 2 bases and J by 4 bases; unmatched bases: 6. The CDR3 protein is CASSQSPDRVTEAFF. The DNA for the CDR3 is TGCGCCAGCAGCCAAAGCCCGGACAGGGTCACTGAAGCTTTCTTT.

Here the CDR3 reads CASRPSGRGYEQYF. DNA of the CDR3: TGTGCCAGCAGGCCAAGCGGGAGAGGCTACGAGCAGTACTTC. The rearrangement links TRBV28 to TRBJ2-7; 8 bases match TRBD2. This CDR3 contains 14 residues. From germline, CDR1 is MDHEN and CDR2 SYDVKM. Losses at the gene ends were 6 bases for V and 3 bases for J; bases not matched to a gene: 7. Drawing the rest from reference TRBV28 and TRBJ2-7, the complete variable domain is DVKVTQSSRYLVKRTGEKVFLECVQDMDHENMFWYRQDPGLGLRLIYFSYDVKMKEKGDIPEGYSVSREKKERFSLILESASTNQTSMYLCASRPSGRGYEQYFGPGTRLTVT.

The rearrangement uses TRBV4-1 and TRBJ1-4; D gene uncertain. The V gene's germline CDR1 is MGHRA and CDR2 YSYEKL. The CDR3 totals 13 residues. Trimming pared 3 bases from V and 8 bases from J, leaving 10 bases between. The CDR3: CASSQGGNEKLFF. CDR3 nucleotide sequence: TGCGCCAGCAGCCAGGGAGGGAACGAAAAACTGTTTTTT.

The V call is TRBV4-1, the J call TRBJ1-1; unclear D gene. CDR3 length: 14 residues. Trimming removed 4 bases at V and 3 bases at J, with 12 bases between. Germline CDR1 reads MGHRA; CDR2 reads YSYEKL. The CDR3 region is CASSPRQADTEAFF. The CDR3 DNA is TGCGCCAGCAGCCCCCGCCAGGCCGACACTGAAGCTTTCTTT.

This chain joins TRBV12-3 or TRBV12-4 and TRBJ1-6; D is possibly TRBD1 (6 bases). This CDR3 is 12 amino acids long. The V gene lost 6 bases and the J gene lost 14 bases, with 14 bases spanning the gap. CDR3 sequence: CASSRDNGALHF. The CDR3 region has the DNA TGTGCCAGCAGCAGGGACAATGGGGCCCTCCACTTT.

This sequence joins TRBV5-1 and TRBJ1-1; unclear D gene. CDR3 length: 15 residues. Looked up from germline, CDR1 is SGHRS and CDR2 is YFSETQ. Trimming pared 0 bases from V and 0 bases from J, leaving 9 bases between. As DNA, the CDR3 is TGCGCCAGCAGCTTGGCTCCAGTCATGAACACTGAAGCTTTCTTT. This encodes CASSLAPVMNTEAFF.

The CDR3: CASSLNAGYYGYTF. CDR3 nucleotide sequence: TGTGCCAGCAGTTTAAACGCAGGGTACTATGGCTACACCTTC. The V and J genes are TRBV27 and TRBJ1-2, with a weak D call TRBD1 (5 bases). V was trimmed by 2 bases and J by 3 bases, leaving 10 bases between them. Germline V gene lookup returns CDR1 MNHEY and CDR2 SMNVEV (reference sequence). This CDR3 has 14 residues.

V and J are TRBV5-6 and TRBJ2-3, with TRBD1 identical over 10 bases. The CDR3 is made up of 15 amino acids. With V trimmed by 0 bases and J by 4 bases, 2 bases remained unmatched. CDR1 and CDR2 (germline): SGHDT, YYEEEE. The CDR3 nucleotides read TGTGCCAGCAGCTTGGGGGGACAGGGGTCAGATACGCAGTATTTT. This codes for CASSLGGQGSDTQYF.

For the CDR3, the DNA is TGTGCCAGCAGCCTTCGGGGGTGGAATGAGCAGTTCTTC. Protein product: CASSLRGWNEQFF. The chain uses TRBV11-3 and TRBJ2-1; D may be TRBD2 (6 bases). Germline V CDR1 and CDR2: SGHNT, YENEEA. V lost 5 bases and J 7 bases, leaving 12 bases between the germline ends. The CDR3 has 13 amino acids.

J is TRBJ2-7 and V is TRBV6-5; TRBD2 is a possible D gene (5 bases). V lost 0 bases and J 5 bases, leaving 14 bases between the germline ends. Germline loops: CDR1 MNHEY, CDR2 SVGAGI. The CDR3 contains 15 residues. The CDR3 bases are TGTGCCAGCAGTTACTCAGGGCTACTAGTTAACGAGCAGTACTTC. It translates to CASSYSGLLVNEQYF.

DNA for the CDR3: TGTGCCAGCAGTTTGGGGGACACTCGATACGAGCAGTACTTC. Its translation: CASSLGDTRYEQYF. This chain links TRBV28 with TRBJ2-7; D may be TRBD1 (6 bases). From germline, CDR1 is MDHEN and CDR2 SYDVKM. The CDR3 length is 14 residues. V was trimmed by 3 bases and J by 4 bases, leaving 13 bases between them.

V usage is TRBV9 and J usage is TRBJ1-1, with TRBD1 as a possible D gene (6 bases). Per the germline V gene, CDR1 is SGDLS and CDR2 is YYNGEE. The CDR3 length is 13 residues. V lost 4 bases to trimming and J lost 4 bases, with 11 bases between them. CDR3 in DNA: TGTGCCAGCAGCCTCAGGGGAAGCACTGAAGCTTTCTTT. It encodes CASSLRGSTEAFF.

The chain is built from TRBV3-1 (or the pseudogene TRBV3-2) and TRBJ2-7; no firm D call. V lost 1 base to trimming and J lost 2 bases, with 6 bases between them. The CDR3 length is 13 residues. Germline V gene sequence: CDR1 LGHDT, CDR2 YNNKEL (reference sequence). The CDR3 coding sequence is TGTGCCAGCAGCCAAGTACCAGCCTACGAGCAGTACTTC. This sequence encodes CASSQVPAYEQYF.

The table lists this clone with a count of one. Written as DNA, the CDR3 is TGTGCCAGCAGCCCTCCACTAGAATCAGATACGCAGTATTTT. It specifies CASSPPLESDTQYF. V gene TRBV7-9 combines with J gene TRBJ2-3, with D possibly TRBD2 on 5 matching bases. The V and J ends lost 5 bases and 4 bases respectively, with 13 bases between them. There are 14 residues in the CDR3. Germline V gene sequence: CDR1 SEHNR, CDR2 FQNEAQ (reference sequence).

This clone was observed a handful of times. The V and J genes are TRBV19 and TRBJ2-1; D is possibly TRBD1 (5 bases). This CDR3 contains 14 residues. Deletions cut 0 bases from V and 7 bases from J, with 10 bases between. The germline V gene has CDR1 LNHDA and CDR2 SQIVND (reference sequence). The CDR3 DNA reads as TGTGCCAGTAGTATAGATGTGACAGCAAATGAGCAGTTCTTC. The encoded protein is CASSIDVTANEQFF.